Given below is one T cell receptor beta chain in context. Its target is not known. The study drew the donors from its 120-subject validation cohort, separate from the roughly 700-subject first cohort. The record originates from a study of cytomegalovirus exposure and HLA in healthy donors. Clones were read by immunoSEQ multiplex PCR, and TCRdb kept only the in-frame ones, dropping some. The sample lists some 220,000 clones, just over 90% seen once, with roughly 1% in the top ten. Broader study findings: It was confirmed in vitro that a few of the CMV-associated chains were specific for CMV antigens. TCR beta chains numbering roughly 150 were designated cytomegalovirus-associated. Many donors carried some public TCRs, although rarity characterized most TCR sequences.

The CDR3 runs 12 residues. Germline lookup yields CDR1 MDHEN and CDR2 SYDVKM. V gave up 5 bases and J gave up 8 bases, with 7 bases separating them. Sample: PBMCs. This receptor was obtained from a woman younger than 30 in good health and CMV-seronegative. The chain is built from TRBV28 and TRBJ1-6; no clear D. The CDR3 sequence: CASSTVDSPLHF. Written as DNA, the CDR3 is TGTGCCAGCAGTACGGTTGATTCACCCCTCCACTTT.